In its sample, the clone carrying this TCR beta chain was seen once. The sample originates from a study of shared clonotypes between healthy human individuals. Assay used: immunoSEQ multiplex PCR; TCRdb lists only in-frame clones, some missing. Among 1.6 million or so clones listed, over 95% were seen once. The CDR3 runs to 19 residues. The ends were cut back, 3 bases at V and 0 bases at J, with 23 bases in the middle. CDR1 is LNHDA, CDR2 SQIVND, per germline (reference sequence). The chain combines TRBV19 with TRBJ1-2; D may be TRBD1 (5 bases). The sequence was obtained from a man aged 30 to 45 in good health. The sample taken for sequencing was naive CD4+ T cells sorted from blood. Subset meaning: CD45RA+ positively selected. The CDR3 region is CASSMGGTSLLGPNYGYTF. The CDR3 DNA sequence: TGTGCCAGTAGTATGGGTGGAACCAGTCTCCTGGGGCCTAACTATGGCTACACCTTC. The full variable domain, completed using reference TRBV19 and TRBJ1-2, is DGGITQSPKYLFRKEGQNVTLSCEQNLNHDAMYWYRQDPGQGLRLIYYSQIVNDFQKGDIAEGYSVSREKKESFPLTVTSAQKNPTAFYLCASSMGGTSLLGPNYGYTFGSGTRLTVV.